This T cell receptor beta chain comes out of a study of T-cell memory formation after mild COVID-19. Across the study: Largely donor-specific TCR clusters were found.

Trimming pared 2 bases from V and 5 bases from J, leaving 6 bases between. The length of the CDR3 is 13 residues. Germline values: CDR1 MGHRA, CDR2 YSYEKL. This clonotype was observed at least ten times. As yet, its antigen is unknown. The study's findings and limits: The finding that pre-infection memory included some responding clones suggested that cross-reactive memory joined. Among clones peaking at day 37 in the second wave, SARS-CoV-2 specificity remained unconfirmed.

5'RACE with constant-segment primers yielded barcoded, UMI-tagged TCR alpha and TCR beta cDNA libraries. TCRdb analysed the 5' RACE reads with MiXCR anew, one entry per CDR3 protein. The sample records more than 250,000 distinct CDR3 sequences, over 15% being singletons. This receptor was identified in a man aged 18 to 30 who had mild COVID-19 (a few samples of this study predate the infection). Cell type and time point are not known. Sequenced input: PBMCs or a T cell subset sorted from them (not recorded which). The chain employs TRBV4-1 and TRBJ2-2, with unresolved D. The CDR3 loop is CASSQTDTGELFF. The CDR3 coding sequence is TGCGCCAGCAGCCAAACCGATACCGGGGAGCTGTTTTTT.